This TCR beta chain was captured by sequencing in a study of cytomegalovirus exposure and HLA in healthy donors. The CDR3 covers 15 residues. Deletions cut 2 bases from V and 4 bases from J, with 13 bases between. Germline lookup yields CDR1 SGHNT and CDR2 YYREEE (reference sequence). With regard to this clone: As yet, its antigen is unknown.

Primers: 60 Vbeta forward and 13 Jbeta reverse. Data came from immunoSEQ multiplex PCR; TCRdb stores just in-frame clones and leaves some out. Altogether about 130,000 clones are present, approximately 80% being singletons, with the ten largest covering roughly 4%. Whole-study results and caveats: For TCR beta chains, V- and J-gene trimming was later linked to a missense DCLRE1C variant. Follow-up analysis seemed to connect common viral pathogens with several of the most significant clusters identified. In vitro assays verified that a few CMV-associated chains recognized CMV antigens specifically.

Sequencing input: PBMCs. The sequence came from a woman in her thirties or forties in good health and CMV-seronegative. V usage is TRBV5-4 and J usage is TRBJ2-1, with D maybe TRBD2 (6 bases). The CDR3 protein is CASSLPGLRYNEQFF. CDR3 coding DNA: TGTGCCAGCAGCTTACCGGGACTGAGATACAATGAGCAGTTCTTC.